This TCR beta chain was recorded in a study of cytomegalovirus exposure and HLA in healthy donors (dated by TCRdb to 2017 to 2019). The study in broad terms: According to an earlier analysis of a few hundred of the donors, about 190 million T cells yielded 117 million unique TCR beta sequences and 276 Gb of sequence data. About 280 gigabases of sequencing data and around 88 million unique TCR sequences made up an early release that covered nearly 650 HLA-typed donors. Among the approximately 430 genotyped donors, approximately 76% belonged to the genetic ancestry cluster associated with self-reported Caucasian donors. The study aimed to test whether signatures of past pathogen exposure could be identified by cataloging public T cell receptors. Using immunosequencing, the study profiled T cell repertoires from about 610 subjects and related those repertoires to cytomegalovirus serostatus. In addition to the first cohort of 650 to 800 subjects, a separate validation cohort of approximately 130 different subjects was used. To predict cytomegalovirus infection status, the study combined high-throughput TCR immunosequencing, statistical association of individual TCRs with disease status, and machine learning. In a later analysis, previously published TCR beta repertoires from some 640 donors were re-analyzed and high-resolution HLA genotyping was added so that TCR occurrence patterns could be studied. Rather than drawing on any new phenotypic data, the later analysis identified candidate immune exposures from TCR beta sequences and the way those sequences occurred across donors. In an earlier analysis of around 540 of the donors, high-throughput TCR beta sequencing was used to judge whether each TCR beta V gene segment behaved as functional or pseudogenic. Alongside the repertoire data, information on donor age, sex, ethnicity and CMV serostatus was compiled. A later genetic analysis used genome-wide SNP genotypes for about 60% of the roughly 670 donors, treating that subset as a discovery cohort. All discovery cohort repertoires had been generated on a single sequencing platform. Both class I and class II loci were covered by HLA typing, at four-digit resolution. The number of typed donors differed by locus: about 620-640 for A, B, C, DRB1 and DQB1; approximately 540 for DQA1; 600 to 610 for DPA1; and roughly 450 for DPB1. Roughly five DR-DQ haplotypes were handled as single units for association and clustering, since linkage in the cohort was strong. Among around 400 genotyped donors of the cohort, an average of around 250,000 unique TCR beta nucleotide sequences was sequenced per donor, of which roughly 17% were non-productive. General findings and caveats noted by the study authors: Correlated functional status among segregating V segments might be attributable to linkage disequilibrium, but an unknown experimental factor could not be ruled out. In a later analysis, the rate of TCR association differed among HLA loci, with DRB1 alleles having the most associated TCRs and HLA-C alleles having the fewest. An association between a missense DCLRE1C variant and V-gene and J-gene trimming of TCR beta chains was found in a later genetic analysis and replicated in an independent cohort. The authors suggested that the approach could potentially be extended to other disease states and immunological phenotypes. The presence/absence analyses assumed that sequencing depth was roughly uniform across donors, and that assumption may not be true. Compared with equally common non-associated chains, HLA-associated TCR beta chains in a later analysis were more clonally expanded and had lower generation probabilities. The sequencing pipeline was judged likely to have produced a cluster of highly shared sequence variants as a technical artifact. Immune exposure information for the cohort was limited to CMV serostatus. According to a later genetic analysis, donors in an Asian-associated ancestry cluster had fewer N-insertions in productive TCRs than the approximately 670-donor mean. Because HLA typing was missing for some donors at each locus, association tests included only the typed subset. According to a later analysis, most CMV-associated TCR beta chains appeared to be HLA-restricted, and the HLA associations seemed to be driven largely by CMV exposure. Across donors, most TCR sequences were observed very rarely, whereas some public TCRs were present in many individuals. When HLA alleles, especially DR and DQ, strongly co-occurred, attributing TCR associations to individual alleles was difficult. The cohort was sequenced for TCR beta chains only, and without alpha or paired-chain data the features that could be detected were limited. In the study, around 150 TCR beta chains were listed as associated with cytomegalovirus. In vitro tests confirmed that three of the cytomegalovirus-associated TCR beta chains recognize cytomegalovirus antigens. A later analysis associated 15,000 to 20,000 TCR beta sequences with specific HLA alleles at a false discovery rate of 0.05. According to a later analysis, parvovirus B19, influenza, CMV and Epstein-Barr virus appeared linked to several top co-occurrence clusters. A further reported finding was that TCR beta sequences accurately predicted the HLA-A and HLA-B alleles for most subjects in the first cohort. Because counts were too low, roughly 17 rarely observed V segments, including chromosome 9 orphons, were left out of the earlier analysis of 587 of the donors. In an earlier analysis of approximately 590 of the donors, most TCR beta V segments were observed in productive rearrangements about 87% or about 30% of the time, broadly matching IMGT annotations. Cytomegalovirus status was reported to be diagnosed by the classifier with high specificity and sensitivity in both the original and validation cohorts. The 87-base-pair reads could not distinguish some IMGT-functional V segments, including TRBV6-2 and TRBV6-3, so those segments were excluded.

The cohort was made up of several hundred healthy bone marrow donors. At the time of sampling, every cohort member was nominally healthy, though immune exposures that went unrecorded were likely present. The donor was CMV seropositive and belonged to the group of 250 to 300 seropositive cohort members. Each donor provided a peripheral blood sample, and peripheral blood mononuclear cells were used for TCR beta sequencing. The Qiagen DNeasy Blood Extraction Kit was used to extract genomic DNA from the blood cell samples. V trim: 1 base; J trim: 9 bases; unmatched bases: 14. Reading the germline V gene gives CDR1 SGHVS and CDR2 FNYEAQ. The CDR3 numbers 16 residues from cysteine through phenylalanine. The CDR3 DNA has 48 bases and is translated from base 1. The method behind the library was the immunoSEQ multiplex PCR assay. For the multiplex PCR, a mixture combining 60 forward primers for TCR Vbeta segments and 13 reverse primers for TCR Jbeta segments was used. The CDR3 region of rearranged TCR beta genes was amplified from genomic DNA with a multiplex PCR assay. Amplified TCR beta libraries were sequenced as 87-base-pair reads on the Illumina HiSeq System. The original pipeline was this. Across the 640 or so repertoires, a later analysis counted some 81 million unique TCR beta chains, around 10 million of which were shared by at least two donors. To remove PCR and sequencing errors, raw reads were error-corrected and collapsed into unique sequences using a nearest-neighbor algorithm that merged closely related sequences. To assign V, D and J gene segments, CDR3 sequences were aligned to IMGT reference sequences. For a sequence to be retained, at least a six-nucleotide match to both a V gene segment and a J gene segment was required. Rearrangements were called productive when the CDR3 lacked stop codons and stayed in frame with V and J; all others were non-productive. Following IMGT convention, CDR3 was defined as the stretch from the second conserved V-encoded cysteine to the conserved J-encoded phenylalanine. In an earlier analysis of some 550 of the donors, sequences lacking an unambiguous match to a single V gene segment were excluded. In an earlier analysis of 450 to 700 of the donors, V segments were called functional above 56.7% productive rearrangements and were called segregating when the between-donor standard deviation exceeded 5%. To diagnose cytomegalovirus status from the catalog of TCR beta chain sequences, a statistical classification framework was built. In a later analysis, V and J genes were assigned by comparing TCR nucleotide sequences against IMGT/GENE-DB human TR gene sequences. Using the TCRdist pipeline, a later analysis assigned CDR3 sequences along with most-parsimonious VDJ recombination scenarios. In a later analysis, each TCR beta chain was defined by its CDR3 amino acid sequence together with its V-gene family, and reads lacking a unique V-gene family were excluded. In a later analysis, fewer than 650 highly shared, low-generation-probability nucleotide sequences were removed to address suspected cross-contamination and a sequencing artifact. For each public chain, a later analysis derived a clonal expansion index from normalized ranks of inferred template counts within each repertoire. A later analysis computed generation probabilities with a VDJ recombination model fitted to out-of-frame rearrangements, and checked the results against IGoR. Hypergeometric tests were used in a later analysis to score TCR-TCR, TCR-HLA and TCR-CMV co-occurrence, with a repertoire-size bias correction applied to the TCR pairs. False discovery rates were estimated in a later analysis by permuting HLA or CMV assignments 20 times. In a later analysis, co-occurring TCRs were grouped using DBSCAN, and TCRdist sequence similarity was added for clustering within HLA-allele-positive subsets. Co-occurrence clustering excluded repertoires with fewer than 30,000 or more than 120,000 public chains, plus five with anomalous nucleotide sharing. Sourced from immuneACCESS, this table was stored by TCRdb with only in-frame sequences that have V and J called. A share of the clones is absent; for the studies checked, an unresolved V gene accounts for under half, and the remainder has no known explanation. The D gene and trimming were derived from the DNA, and the V and J assignments and clone size from that table. The sample table holds about 120,000 clones, of which roughly 70% were seen once. Less than 3.5% of the sample rests with the top ten.

On this clone itself: It has no known antigen specificity. Base qualities are not at hand, and no much larger clone is one base apart.

This TCR came from a woman aged 40-49 years in good health and CMV-seropositive. The specimen sequenced was PBMCs. Here the chain combines TRBV7-6 and TRBJ2-5, with 7 bases in between that match TRBD2. The DNA is TGTGCCAGCAGCTTAGAGGGACTCAATTTGGCGGGGGCCCAGTACTTC. Its coded protein is CASSLEGLNLAGAQYF.